The T cell receptor (beta chain) described here comes from a study of cytomegalovirus exposure and HLA in healthy donors. Study conclusions and caveats: Prior analysis indicated that the majority of TCR beta V segments exhibited productivity approximately 90% or approximately 30% of the time. Researchers reported that a few CMV-associated chains were confirmed in vitro as CMV antigen-specific.

The CDR3 has 16 residues. Trimming removed 0 bases from V and 4 bases from J; junction bases left unmatched: 7. Germline V gene lookup returns CDR1 SGHNT and CDR2 YYREEE (reference sequence). Of note for this clone: Its cognate antigen is unknown.

The PCR made use of 60 Vbeta and 13 Jbeta primers. TCRdb's table, derived via immunoSEQ multiplex PCR, lists solely in-frame clones and lacks some. The sample spans 100,000 to 150,000 clones; the ten largest clones claim 1.5% to 2%. This chain joins TRBV5-4 and TRBJ2-3, with 8 bases matching TRBD2. The sequence was obtained from a man aged 18-30 years in good health and CMV-seronegative. Sequencing used PBMCs. CDR3 residues: CASSLGPGGPADTQYF. The CDR3 region has the DNA TGTGCCAGCAGCTTGGGGCCGGGAGGGCCCGCAGATACGCAGTATTTT.